This paragraph reports one T cell receptor beta chain. Its antigen remains unknown. The sample is drawn from a study of T-cell reconstitution after alpha-beta-depleted transplantation in children. Study-wide findings and caveats: T-cell counts and diversity were attributed mostly to newly produced T cells one year after transplant. Several hundred expanded graft clones reportedly were the source of alpha-beta T cells about two months after transplant. Surviving recipient T cells and thymic progenitors produced the high day-60 TCRbeta diversity seen in some patients.

The V end lost 3 bases, the J end lost 4 bases, and 13 bases lay between the germline ends. This CDR3 region has 14 residues. CDR1 and CDR2 from the germline V gene are DFQATT and SNEGSKA (reference sequence). Unique molecular identifiers were used to barcode this TCRbeta library. TCRdb independently ran MiXCR on the PCR reads; one entry per CDR3 protein. The table lists over 400,000 distinct CDR3 sequences, roughly 44% of them singletons. The receptor was isolated from a girl aged 2-10 years with aplastic anemia, due to receive a stem cell transplant. The rearrangement links TRBV20-1 to TRBJ1-3, with D unclear. The sample was PBMCs, taken before TCRalphabeta/CD19-depleted stem cell transplant. The DNA of the CDR3 is TGCAGTGCTAGGGGAACTACGGCCGGAAACACCATATATTTT. The encoded protein is CSARGTTAGNTIYF.